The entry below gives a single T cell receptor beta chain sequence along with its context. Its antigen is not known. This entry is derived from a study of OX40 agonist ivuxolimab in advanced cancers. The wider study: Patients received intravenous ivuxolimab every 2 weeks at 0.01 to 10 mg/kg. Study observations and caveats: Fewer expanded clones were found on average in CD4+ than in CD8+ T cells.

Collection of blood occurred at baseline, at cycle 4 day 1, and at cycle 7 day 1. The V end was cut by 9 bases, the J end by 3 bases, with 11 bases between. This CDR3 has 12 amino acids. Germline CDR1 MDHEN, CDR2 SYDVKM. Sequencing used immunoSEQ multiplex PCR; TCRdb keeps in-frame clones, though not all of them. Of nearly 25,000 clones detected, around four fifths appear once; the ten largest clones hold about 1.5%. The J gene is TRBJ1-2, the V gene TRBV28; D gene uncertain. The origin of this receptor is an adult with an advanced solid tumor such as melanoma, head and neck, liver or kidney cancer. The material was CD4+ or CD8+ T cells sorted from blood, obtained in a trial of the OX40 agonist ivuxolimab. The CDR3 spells CARIEAYYGYTF. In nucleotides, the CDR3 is TGTGCCAGGATCGAAGCTTACTATGGCTACACCTTC.